The 15 T cell receptor beta chains below come from one sample, sequenced in a study of T-cell reconstitution after alpha-beta-depleted transplantation in children. Using unique molecular identifiers, the investigators prepared the TCRbeta library. In TCRdb, the PCR reads were re-called with MiXCR into one record per CDR3 protein. Found here are hundreds of thousands of distinct CDR3 sequences, 10% to 15% of them singletons; the top ten hold about 2.2%. This sample comprised PBMCs, mostly from graft donor cells, obtained 360 days after TCRalphabeta/CD19-depleted stem cell transplant. The receptors come from a male patient aged 5 to 17 who had a stem cell transplant for acute myeloid leukemia, so the T cells may come from the graft donor.

This clonotype was detected only a few times. The gene calls are TRBV29-1 and TRBJ2-7; D may be TRBD1 or TRBD2 (7 bases each). V dropped 1 base and J dropped 5 bases, with 18 bases sitting between them. The CDR3 totals 15 residues. The germline V gene has CDR1 SQVTM and CDR2 ANQGSEA. CDR3 loop: CSVEGGGVGGDEQYF. The CDR3 bases are TGCAGCGTTGAAGGGGGAGGGGTAGGGGGCGACGAGCAGTACTTC.

This clonotype came up a few times. The chain carries TRBV11-1 and TRBJ2-1; the D gene could be TRBD1 or TRBD2 (5 bases each). The V end was cut by 1 base, the J end by 6 bases, with 25 bases between. The CDR3 consists of 19 residues. Germline assignment: CDR1 SGHAT and CDR2 FQDESV (reference sequence). The CDR3 coding sequence is TGTGCCAGCAGCTTAGAGGGGTTGAGGGGCTGGTTCCGTTCCAATGAGCAGTTCTTC. Translated, it gives CASSLEGLRGWFRSNEQFF.

In its sample, this clonotype was seen a few times. The V gene is TRBV5-1, the J gene TRBJ1-1; 7 nucleotides align to TRBD1. V trimming: 0 bases; J trimming: 4 bases; junction bases outside the gene matches: 9. CDR3 size: 16 residues. Germline lookup yields CDR1 SGHRS and CDR2 YFSETQ. The CDR3 DNA follows: TGCGCCAGCAGCTTGGAACAGGGGAGGATTAGCACTGAAGCTTTCTTT. Translated: CASSLEQGRISTEAFF.

This clonotype was detected a few times. This chain joins TRBV24-1 and TRBJ2-3; tentative D call: TRBD2 (6 bases). Germline values: CDR1 KGHDR, CDR2 SFDVKD. V was shortened by 9 bases and J by 4 bases, with 16 bases between the two germline ends. There are 14 residues in the CDR3. CDR3 coding DNA: TGTGCCACCGGGACTCCGAGAGATTCAGATACGCAGTATTTT. Protein: CATGTPRDSDTQYF.

This rearrangement joins TRBV20-1 to TRBJ2-7, with 12 bases that match TRBD2. The CDR3 sequence is 13 residues long. With 6 bases clipped from V and 6 bases from J, the junction kept 6 bases outside the gene matches. Germline CDR1 DFQATT, CDR2 SNEGSKA (reference sequence). CDR3 nucleotides: TGCAGTGCCCTAGCGGGAGGGGGAAGCGAGCAGTACTTC. This sequence encodes CSALAGGGSEQYF.

This clonotype showed up many times. The chain joins TRBV7-9 to TRBJ2-1, with TRBD2 as a possible D gene (5 bases). CDR3 size: 17 residues. V was clipped by 5 bases and J by 1 base, with 18 bases between them. Germline CDR1 reads SEHNR; CDR2 reads FQNEAQ (reference sequence). CDR3: CASSRGRGQVSYNEQFF. Here the CDR3 DNA reads TGTGCCAGCAGCCGTGGCCGCGGGCAAGTGTCCTACAATGAGCAGTTCTTC.

About this clonotype: The junction does not match germline at one end; this may be a read error. V gene TRBV20-1 combines with J gene TRBJ2-4; D is perhaps TRBD1 or TRBD2 (5 bases each). The CDR3 covers 15 residues. CDR1 is DFQATT and CDR2 is SNEGSKA in the germline V gene (reference sequence). This chain's CDR3 is CCARDGMGEKNIQYF. The CDR3 DNA reads TGCTGTGCTAGAGATGGGATGGGGGAGAAAAACATTCAGTACTTC.

This clonotype was detected many times. The chain recombines TRBV28 with TRBJ2-5; D unclear. The CDR3 extends over 15 amino acids. Per the germline V gene, CDR1 is MDHEN and CDR2 is SYDVKM. V dropped 7 bases and J dropped 4 bases, with 19 bases sitting between them. The DNA of the CDR3 is TGTGCCAGCACCCGCCCGCAGAACGTAGGAGAGACCCAGTACTTC. Its protein is CASTRPQNVGETQYF.

This clonotype was seen more than once but under ten times. This rearrangement joins TRBV11-2 to TRBJ1-1, with D uncertain. The CDR3 is 11 residues long. From germline, CDR1 is SGHAT and CDR2 FQNNGV. Trimming removed 5 bases from V and 6 bases from J, with 7 bases in between. The CDR3 spells CASSPAAEAFF. The CDR3 bases are TGTGCCAGCAGCCCAGCGGCTGAAGCTTTCTTT.

This clonotype was found a few times. The gene calls are TRBV5-1 and TRBJ2-3, with TRBD2 as a possible D gene (6 bases). Germline V gene lookup returns CDR1 SGHRS and CDR2 YFSETQ. The CDR3 loop spans 17 amino acids. V was clipped by 3 bases and J by 6 bases, with 23 bases between them. The CDR3: CASSSVRGDSPGDTQYF. The CDR3 DNA follows: TGCGCCAGCAGCTCGGTGAGAGGGGACTCCCCCGGTGATACGCAGTATTTT.

This clonotype was counted ten times or more. This rearrangement joins TRBV28 to TRBJ2-7, with 10 positions matching TRBD2. The CDR3 spans 15 residues. Germline V gives CDR1 MDHEN, CDR2 SYDVKM. Trimming cost V 10 bases and J 5 bases; bases outside gene matches: 14. CDR3 in amino acids: CAIIQAGGPSDEQYF. CDR3 DNA sequence: TGTGCCATCATACAAGCGGGAGGGCCCTCGGACGAGCAGTACTTC.

The V call is TRBV20-1, the J call TRBJ2-7; TRBD1 agrees at 7 bases. Germline V lookup: CDR1 DFQATT, CDR2 SNEGSKA (reference sequence). The CDR3 sequence is 15 residues long. V shed 6 bases and J 6 bases; nucleotides not matched to a gene: 17. CDR3 coding DNA: TGCAGTGCAAGACTATCGGACAGGCTATCGGGCGAGCAGTACTTC. Translation gives CSARLSDRLSGEQYF.

This clonotype showed up just a few times. The chain uses TRBV20-1 and TRBJ2-1; 8 nucleotides line up with TRBD2. CDR3 length equals 12 residues. J was trimmed by 6 bases and V by 7 bases; bases with no gene match: 5. Germline CDR1 and CDR2: DFQATT and SNEGSKA (reference sequence). This CDR3 reads CSGVSGVNEQFF. For the CDR3, the DNA is TGCAGTGGGGTTAGCGGGGTCAATGAGCAGTTCTTC.

There are a few counts of this clonotype. The chain recombines TRBV6-2 or TRBV6-3 with TRBJ2-7; 8 bases agree with TRBD2. V shed 4 bases, J shed 2 bases, and the junction held 13 bases outside the gene matches. This CDR3 spans 17 amino acids. Germline-derived CDR1 and CDR2 are MNHEY and SVGEGT. CDR3 residues: CASSSPEAGVAPYEQYF. Here the CDR3 DNA reads TGTGCCAGCAGTTCTCCTGAAGCGGGAGTGGCCCCCTACGAGCAGTACTTC.

This clonotype was counted between two and nine times. This chain links TRBV29-1 with TRBJ2-3; possibly TRBD1 for D (6 bases). This CDR3 has 15 amino acids. Trimming left V 4 bases short and J 2 bases short, with 16 bases between. The V gene's germline CDR1 is SQVTM and CDR2 ANQGSEA. The CDR3 DNA reads TGCAGCGTTGCTAGCCAGGGGCCGATCACAGATACGCAGTATTTT. This codes for CSVASQGPITDTQYF.